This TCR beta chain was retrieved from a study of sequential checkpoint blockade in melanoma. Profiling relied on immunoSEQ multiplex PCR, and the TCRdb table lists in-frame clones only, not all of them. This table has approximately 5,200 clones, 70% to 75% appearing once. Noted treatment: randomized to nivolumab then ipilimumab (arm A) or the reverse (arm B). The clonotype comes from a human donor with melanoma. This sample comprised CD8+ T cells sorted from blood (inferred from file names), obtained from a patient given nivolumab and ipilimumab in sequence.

As DNA, the CDR3 is TGTGCCAGCCAGCGCGTTCATTCACAAAGTCGGGCCAACGTCCTGACTTTC. Translating gives CASQRVHSQSRANVLTF. V gene TRBV5-8 combines with J gene TRBJ2-6; no clear D. CDR3 length: 17 residues. Looked up from germline, CDR1 is SGHTS and CDR2 is YDEGEE. Trimming shortened V by 7 bases and J by 5 bases, and 22 bases separated the two germline ends.